A selection of T cell receptor beta chains follows, all from one sample in a study of CD8 T cells in ankylosing spondylitis. TCRdb reprocessed the 5' RACE reads via MiXCR and lists one record per CDR3 protein. The sample holds roughly 700,000 distinct CDR3 sequences, roughly 20% seen once. Sequenced input: blood, either unsorted or a sorted T cell fraction (not recorded which). These TCRs come from a male donor with ankylosing spondylitis. The CDR3 runs from the conserved cysteine through the conserved F or W. The order of the fields is V gene, J gene, CDR3 length, D gene, clone size, CDR3 protein, CDR3 DNA. The D gene is left open where the match is weak. Clone size is not always given. Where it is, it says once, few, many or a class for expanded clones.

v_call: TRBV28; j_call: TRBJ1-2; cdr3_length: 12; d_call: .; clone_size: few; cdr3_aa: CASSFKNYGYTF; cdr3_nt: TGTGCCAGCAGTTTTAAGAACTATGGCTACACCTTC
v_call: TRBV19; j_call: TRBJ1-2; cdr3_length: 14; d_call: .; clone_size: .; cdr3_aa: CASTGGYLNYGYTF; cdr3_nt: TGTGCCAGTACCGGGGGCTACCTTAACTATGGCTACACCTTC
v_call: TRBV7-9; j_call: TRBJ2-3; cdr3_length: 15; d_call: .; clone_size: .; cdr3_aa: CASSPPNLDGDTQYF; cdr3_nt: TGTGCCAGCAGCCCCCCCAATCTGGACGGAGATACGCAGTATTTT
v_call: TRBV5-1; j_call: TRBJ2-7; cdr3_length: 15; d_call: .; clone_size: .; cdr3_aa: CASSLRALTVDEQYF; cdr3_nt: TGCGCCAGCAGCTTGCGGGCCCTCACGGTCGACGAGCAGTACTTC
v_call: TRBV7-2; j_call: TRBJ2-1; cdr3_length: 14; d_call: .; clone_size: once; cdr3_aa: CASSSTGGGREQFF; cdr3_nt: TGTGCCAGCAGCTCAACTGGTGGCGGGCGAGAGCAGTTCTTC
v_call: TRBV6-1; j_call: TRBJ1-2; cdr3_length: 15; d_call: .; clone_size: .; cdr3_aa: CASSRKWEASDGYTF; cdr3_nt: TGTGCCAGCAGCCGCAAGTGGGAAGCGTCTGACGGCTACACCTTC
v_call: TRBV12-3/TRBV12-4; j_call: TRBJ2-1; cdr3_length: 12; d_call: .; clone_size: many; cdr3_aa: CASSPPDNEQFF; cdr3_nt: TGTGCCAGCAGTCCCCCGGACAATGAGCAGTTCTTC
v_call: TRBV20-1; j_call: TRBJ2-1; cdr3_length: 14; d_call: TRBD2; clone_size: few; cdr3_aa: CSAIAGGPVNEQFF; cdr3_nt: TGCAGTGCAATAGCGGGGGGGCCGGTCAATGAGCAGTTCTTC
v_call: TRBV29-1; j_call: TRBJ2-3; cdr3_length: 15; d_call: .; clone_size: few; cdr3_aa: CSVEGRGGITDTQYF; cdr3_nt: TGCAGCGTTGAAGGCAGGGGGGGAATTACAGATACGCAGTATTTT
v_call: TRBV2; j_call: TRBJ2-2; cdr3_length: 15; d_call: .; clone_size: .; cdr3_aa: CASSGRTSNTGELFF; cdr3_nt: TGTGCCAGCAGTGGAAGGACATCGAACACCGGGGAGCTGTTTTTT
v_call: TRBV5-8; j_call: TRBJ2-2; cdr3_length: 15; d_call: .; clone_size: few; cdr3_aa: CASSLQGSNTGELFF; cdr3_nt: TGTGCCAGCAGCTTGCAGGGATCGAACACCGGGGAGCTGTTTTTT
v_call: TRBV9; j_call: TRBJ2-1; cdr3_length: 18; d_call: TRBD2; clone_size: .; cdr3_aa: CASSVEGGSGWTYNEQFF; cdr3_nt: TGTGCCAGCAGCGTAGAGGGAGGGAGCGGGTGGACCTACAATGAGCAGTTCTTC
v_call: TRBV20-1; j_call: TRBJ2-7; cdr3_length: 14; d_call: .; clone_size: .; cdr3_aa: CSAFSDASSYEQYF; cdr3_nt: TGCAGTGCATTTAGCGACGCGAGCTCCTACGAGCAGTACTTC
v_call: TRBV20-1; j_call: TRBJ2-1; cdr3_length: 12; d_call: .; clone_size: few; cdr3_aa: CSAEQGFYEQFF; cdr3_nt: TGCAGTGCAGAACAGGGTTTCTATGAGCAGTTCTTC